This T cell receptor (beta chain) was observed in a study of shared clonotypes between healthy human individuals. Study findings and constraints: Rarefaction curves obtained for sorted subsets showed sequencing incomplete despite large depth. Some clonotypes were shared by all four sorted-subset donors, while others were not shared. The non-shared ones had lower generation probabilities than the shared ones.

Regarding this clone: The antigen is unknown.

The CDR3 is 16 residues long. The V and J ends lost 1 base and 1 base respectively, with 10 bases between them. The germline CDR1 and CDR2 sequences are SGHDN and FVKESK. Clones were sequenced by immunoSEQ multiplex PCR, and TCRdb holds only the in-frame ones, with some missing. The sample lists around 1.6 million clones; 95% to 99% were seen once. The CD4+ fraction was divided into a CD45RA+ naive subset and a CD45RA-negative memory subset. This TCR was sampled from a man aged 30 to 39 in good health. Sequenced material: naive CD4+ T cells sorted from blood. Stated subset: CD45RA+ positively selected. The chain combines TRBV14 with TRBJ2-2; D possibly corresponds to TRBD1 (5 bases). This CDR3 reads CASSQVRVLNTGELFF. CDR3 in DNA: TGTGCCAGCAGCCAAGTCAGGGTGTTGAACACCGGGGAGCTGTTTTTT.